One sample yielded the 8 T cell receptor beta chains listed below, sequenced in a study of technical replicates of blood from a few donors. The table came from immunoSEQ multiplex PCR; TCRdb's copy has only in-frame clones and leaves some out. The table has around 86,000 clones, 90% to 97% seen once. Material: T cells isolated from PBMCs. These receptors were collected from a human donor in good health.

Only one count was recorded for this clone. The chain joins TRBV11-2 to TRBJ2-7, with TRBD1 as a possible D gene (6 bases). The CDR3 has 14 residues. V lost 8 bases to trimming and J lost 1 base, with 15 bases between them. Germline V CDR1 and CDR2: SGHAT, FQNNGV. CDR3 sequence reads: CASRRQVVSYEQYF. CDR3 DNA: TGTGCCAGCCGGCGACAGGTCGTTTCCTACGAGCAGTACTTC. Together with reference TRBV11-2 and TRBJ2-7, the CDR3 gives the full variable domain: EAGVAQSPRYKIIEKRQSVAFWCNPISGHATLYWYQQILGQGPKLLIQFQNNGVVDDSQLPKDRFSAERLKGVDSTLKIQPAKLEDSAVYLCASRRQVVSYEQYFGPGTRLTVT.

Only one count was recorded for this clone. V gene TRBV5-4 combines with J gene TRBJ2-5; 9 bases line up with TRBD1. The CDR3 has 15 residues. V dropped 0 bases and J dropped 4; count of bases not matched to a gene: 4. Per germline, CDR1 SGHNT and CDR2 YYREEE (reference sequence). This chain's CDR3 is CASSLDRGHSETQYF. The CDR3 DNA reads TGTGCCAGCAGCTTGGACAGGGGGCATTCAGAGACCCAGTACTTC.

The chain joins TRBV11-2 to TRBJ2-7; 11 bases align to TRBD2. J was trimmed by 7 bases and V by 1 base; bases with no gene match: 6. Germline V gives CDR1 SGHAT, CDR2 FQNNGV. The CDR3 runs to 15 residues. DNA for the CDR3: TGTGCCAGCAGCTTAGGACTAGCGGGATGGGAAGAGCAGTACTTC. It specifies CASSLGLAGWEEQYF.

The CDR3 DNA follows: TGTGCCAGCAGCTTGGACAGGGGGTACGAAAAACTGTTTTTT. Protein product: CASSLDRGYEKLFF. V and J are TRBV5-4 and TRBJ1-4; 8 nucleotides agree with TRBD1. Germline V gene sequence: CDR1 SGHNT, CDR2 YYREEE (reference sequence). The CDR3 spans 14 residues. The J segment lost 8 bases and the V segment lost 0 bases, leaving 3 bases of the junction unmatched.

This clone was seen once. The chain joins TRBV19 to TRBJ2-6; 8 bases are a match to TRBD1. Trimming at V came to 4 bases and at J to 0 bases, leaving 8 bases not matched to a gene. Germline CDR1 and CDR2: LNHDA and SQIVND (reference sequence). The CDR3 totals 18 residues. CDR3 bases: TGTGCCAGTAGTACCAGGACAGGGCCGAGCTCTGGGGCCAACGTCCTGACTTTC. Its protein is CASSTRTGPSSGANVLTF.

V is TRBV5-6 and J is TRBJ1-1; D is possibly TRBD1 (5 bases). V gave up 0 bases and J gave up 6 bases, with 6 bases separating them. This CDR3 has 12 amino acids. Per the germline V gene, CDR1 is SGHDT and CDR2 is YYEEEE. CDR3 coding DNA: TGTGCCAGCAGCTTGGGGGGCCCTGAAGCTTTCTTT. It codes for CASSLGGPEAFF.

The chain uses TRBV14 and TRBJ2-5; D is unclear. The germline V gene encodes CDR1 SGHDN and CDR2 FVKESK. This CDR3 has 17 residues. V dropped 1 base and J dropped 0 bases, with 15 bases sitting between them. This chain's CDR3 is CASSQAVTVLDQETQYF. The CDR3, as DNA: TGTGCCAGCAGCCAAGCCGTCACGGTCCTCGACCAAGAGACCCAGTACTTC.

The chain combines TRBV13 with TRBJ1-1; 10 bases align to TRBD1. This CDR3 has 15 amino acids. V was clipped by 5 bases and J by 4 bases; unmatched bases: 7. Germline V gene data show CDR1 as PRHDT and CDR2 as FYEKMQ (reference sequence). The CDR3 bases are TGTGCCAGCAGCCCTGACAGGGGGCGCATCACTGAAGCTTTCTTT. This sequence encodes CASSPDRGRITEAFF.